This T cell receptor beta chain was observed in a study of blood T cell repertoires in COVID-19. At the level of the study: COVID-19 samples from acute and convalescent phases originated in the United States, Italy and Spain.

The V and J ends lost 6 bases and 1 base, in that order; junction bases with no gene match: 6. CDR1 and CDR2 from the germline V gene are SNHLY and FYNNEI. This CDR3 contains 15 residues. As processed by the authors: Amplification of reference gene primers was used by the study to estimate nucleated cell counts. Clones were sequenced by immunoSEQ multiplex PCR, and TCRdb holds only the in-frame ones, with some missing. That table furnishes V, J and clone size, whereas the DNA furnished D and trimming. The table records about 200,000 clones, roughly 87% of them present only once. Participants were placed into cohorts based on the clinical history they reported.

The receptor comes from a woman younger than 45 who had recovered from COVID-19. The source material was PBMCs or T cells enriched from blood (not recorded which). V usage is TRBV2 and J usage is TRBJ2-7, with 10 bases lining up with TRBD1. The CDR3, as DNA: TGTGCCAGCAGGGAGACAGGGGGCATATCCTACGAGCAGTACTTC. Amino acids: CASRETGGISYEQYF. Filled out from reference TRBV2 and TRBJ2-7, the complete variable domain reads EPEVTQTPSHQVTQMGQEVILRCVPISNHLYFYWYRQILGQKVEFLVSFYNNEISEKSEIFDDQFSVERPDGSNFTLKIRSTKLEDSAMYFCASRETGGISYEQYFGPGTRLTVT.